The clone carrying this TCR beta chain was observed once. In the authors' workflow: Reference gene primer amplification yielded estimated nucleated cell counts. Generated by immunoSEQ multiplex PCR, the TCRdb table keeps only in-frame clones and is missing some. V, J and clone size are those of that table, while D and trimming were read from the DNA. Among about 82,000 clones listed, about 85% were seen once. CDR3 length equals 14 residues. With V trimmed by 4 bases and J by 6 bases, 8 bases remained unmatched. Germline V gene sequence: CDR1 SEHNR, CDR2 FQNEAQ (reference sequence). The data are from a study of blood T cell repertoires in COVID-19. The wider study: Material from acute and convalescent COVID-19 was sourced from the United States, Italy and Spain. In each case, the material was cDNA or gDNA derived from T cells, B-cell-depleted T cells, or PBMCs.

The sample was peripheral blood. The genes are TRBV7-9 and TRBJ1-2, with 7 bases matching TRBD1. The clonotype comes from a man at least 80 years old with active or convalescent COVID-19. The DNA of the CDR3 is TGTGCCAGCAGCTCACCGGGACAGATGAATGGCTACACCTTC. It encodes CASSSPGQMNGYTF.